This TCR beta chain was sequenced for a study of blood T cell repertoires in COVID-19 (dated by TCRdb to about 2020). For the study in its entirety: Collaborator samples came from the United States, Italy and Spain and covered acute and convalescent phases of COVID-19. The prospective study material was composed of cDNA or gDNA derived from T cells, B-cell-depleted T cells, or PBMCs. Subjects who had been exposed to COVID-19, were actively infected with it, or had recovered from it provided the deeply sampled blood TCRbeta repertoires that made up the dataset. The repertoires were released in a freely available public database meant as a resource for research on the immune response to SARS-CoV-2. The samples were drawn from the first 160 participants of the ongoing ImmuneRACE study and from 1,254 subjects provided by 6 global collaborators. A de-identified subject ID, COVID-19 status, age in years and sex were almost always included in the sample metadata. HLA class I and class II types, where available, came from metadata supplied by the sample provider rather than from assay-based typing. On the study overall, not on this receptor specifically: The amount of clinical and demographic metadata varied by source and participant and was provided uncurated.

The CDR3 covers 17 residues, taking in both the cysteine and the phenylalanine. CDR3 DNA only is kept here, 51 bases in frame from base 1. V is pruned by 6 bases and J by 2 bases, leaving 10 bases of the junction without a gene match. CDR1 and CDR2, per the germline V gene, are LGHNA and YNFKEQ. A second Seattle source provided samples from volunteer blood donors who had recovered from COVID-19. Whole blood was collected in K2EDTA tubes by collaborating institutions according to the institutions' own protocols. For TCRbeta analysis, collaborators shipped samples in one of three forms: frozen whole blood, isolated PBMCs, or DNA extracted from either of those sample types. In its sample, this clone was seen many times. Its antigen is not yet known. One base away there is no much larger clone; base qualities are not given. TCRbeta CDR3 regions were amplified from genomic DNA by means of the immunoSEQ Assay, a bias-controlled multiplex PCR. Under the source paper's analysis protocol: The number of nucleated cells in each sample was estimated by amplification of reference gene primers within the assay. To quantify the absolute abundance of each unique TCRbeta CDR3 rearrangement, sequence reads were collapsed and filtered. For each sample, productive Simpson clonality was calculated as the square root of Simpson's diversity index across productive rearrangements. In its TCRdb copy, this immuneACCESS table keeps in-frame sequences only and misses some clones. Where compared with another copy, unresolved V genes explain less than half of these, and the others have no known cause. That table furnishes V, J and clone size, whereas the DNA furnished D and trimming. Present in this sample are some 110,000 clones, less than 90% of which were seen just once. The top ten clonotypes cover approximately 8% of the sample.

This TCR came from a man in his 70s who had recovered from COVID-19. The chain is encoded by TRBV4-2 joined to TRBJ1-4, with 9 bases in between that match TRBD1. Input material: peripheral blood. The bases read TGTGCCAGCAGATTCAGAGGGGGGACAGGGACTAATGAAAAACTGTTTTTT. Translated, this gives CASRFRGGTGTNEKLFF.